This TCR beta chain stems from a study of regulatory and conventional T cells in breast cancer (dated by TCRdb to 2013 to 2016). The CDR3 spans 14 residues, from the cysteine through the phenylalanine. The CDR3 DNA has 42 bases and is translated from base 1. Sequences SGHRS (CDR1) and YFSETQ (CDR2) are obtained from the germline V gene. The V end gives up 7 bases and the J end 5 bases, leaving 8 bases in the junction not matched to a gene. Library preparation was by PCR. Sequencer: Illumina MiSeq. The public reads were run again by TCRdb, first through fastp at Q25 and then through MiXCR, and only productive beta chains were kept. Every distinct CDR3 protein forms one entry, paired with its most common genes and DNA. The sample profile shows roughly 16,000 distinct CDR3 sequences; 25% to 40% of them were found once. The ten largest clones represent 1.5% to 2% of the sample. As concerns this clonotype: Which antigen it targets is not known. Qualities for individual bases were not recorded, and no much larger clone is one base off.

The TCR sequence derives from a female donor in good health. The chain is made from TRBV5-1 and TRBJ2-1, with 8 bases matching TRBD2. Material for sequencing was conventional T cells from blood. Read as DNA, the sequence is TGCGCCAGCTGCGGGGGGACGGAAGACAATGAGCAGTTCTTC. Protein translation: CASCGGTEDNEQFF.